This is a list of T cell receptor beta chains from one sample in a study of blood T cell repertoires in COVID-19. TCRdb's copy holds only in-frame clones and misses some; the assay was immunoSEQ multiplex PCR. Seen here are under 250,000 clones, around 82% observed once, and the top ten hold 3.5% to 5.5%. The sequencing input was PBMCs or T cells enriched from blood (not recorded which). All receptors derive from a young man with acute COVID-19. Each CDR3 is given with its conserved first and last residue. The order of the fields is V gene, D gene, clone size, J gene, CDR3 DNA, CDR3 protein. The D gene is left open where the match is weak. Size values are once, few and many counts, or a class for expanded clones, and some rows have none.

v_gene: TRBV30
d_gene: TRBD1
abundance: NA
j_gene: TRBJ1-4
CDR3nt: TGTGCCTGGAGTCACCGACAGGGGGAAAAACTGTTTTTT
CDR3aa: CAWSHRQGEKLFF

v_gene: TRBV19
d_gene: TRBD1
abundance: NA
j_gene: TRBJ1-5
CDR3nt: TGTGCCAGTAGTTACAGGGGGTTTAATCAGCCCCAGCATTTT
CDR3aa: CASSYRGFNQPQHF

v_gene: TRBV27
d_gene: NA
abundance: NA
j_gene: TRBJ2-1
CDR3nt: TGTGCCAGCAGTACCCTCGGGGATGAGCAGTTCTTC
CDR3aa: CASSTLGDEQFF

v_gene: TRBV4-1
d_gene: NA
abundance: NA
j_gene: TRBJ1-2
CDR3nt: TGCGCCAGCAGCCAAGGTCTAACGGCAAGGGGTGGCTACACCTTC
CDR3aa: CASSQGLTARGGYTF

v_gene: TRBV29-1
d_gene: TRBD2
abundance: few
j_gene: TRBJ2-1
CDR3nt: TGCAGCTTCGGACTAGCGGGGGAGCAGTTCTTC
CDR3aa: CSFGLAGEQFF

v_gene: TRBV5-4
d_gene: NA
abundance: NA
j_gene: TRBJ1-2
CDR3nt: TGTGCCAGCAGCTTGGACGGAGTAAACTATGGCTACACCTTC
CDR3aa: CASSLDGVNYGYTF

v_gene: TRBV14
d_gene: NA
abundance: NA
j_gene: TRBJ1-2
CDR3nt: TGTGCCAGCAGCGAGGGGGGGAGGCAGTCCTATGGCTACACCTTC
CDR3aa: CASSEGGRQSYGYTF

v_gene: TRBV28
d_gene: NA
abundance: NA
j_gene: TRBJ2-1
CDR3nt: TGTGCCAGCTTACACGCCAACAGCTACAATGAGCAGTTCTTC
CDR3aa: CASLHANSYNEQFF

v_gene: TRBV6-5
d_gene: NA
abundance: NA
j_gene: TRBJ1-5
CDR3nt: TGTGCCAGCGCTCTCCGGTTGCGCAATCAGCCCCAGCATTTT
CDR3aa: CASALRLRNQPQHF

v_gene: TRBV5-1
d_gene: NA
abundance: NA
j_gene: TRBJ1-1
CDR3nt: TGCGCCAGCACCTCTGTGAGCACGAACACTGAAGCTTTCTTT
CDR3aa: CASTSVSTNTEAFF

v_gene: TRBV10-1
d_gene: TRBD1
abundance: NA
j_gene: TRBJ1-1
CDR3nt: TGCGCCAGCACCCCGGACAGGGGAAACACTGAAGCTTTCTTT
CDR3aa: CASTPDRGNTEAFF

v_gene: TRBV6-5
d_gene: NA
abundance: NA
j_gene: TRBJ1-1
CDR3nt: TGTGCCAGCAGGCAACAGCAGAACACTGAAGCTTTCTTT
CDR3aa: CASRQQQNTEAFF

v_gene: TRBV6-5
d_gene: TRBD1
abundance: NA
j_gene: TRBJ1-1
CDR3nt: TGTGCCAGCAGATTGGGGACAGGGACGAACACTGAAGCTTTCTTT
CDR3aa: CASRLGTGTNTEAFF

v_gene: TRBV28
d_gene: NA
abundance: NA
j_gene: TRBJ1-5
CDR3nt: TGTGCCAGCGACCCCCGGGGAAGGCAGCCCCAGCATTTT
CDR3aa: CASDPRGRQPQHF

v_gene: TRBV9
d_gene: TRBD1
abundance: NA
j_gene: TRBJ1-1
CDR3nt: TGTGCCAGCAGCGCGGGGACAGCGAACACTGAAGCTTTCTTT
CDR3aa: CASSAGTANTEAFF